Here is one TCR beta chain with its context. Its antigen remains unidentified. The germline V and J ends were trimmed by 5 bases and 4 bases, with 14 bases remaining between them. The CDR3 is made up of 14 amino acids. Germline loops: CDR1 KGHSH, CDR2 LQKENI. Clones were read by immunoSEQ multiplex PCR, and TCRdb kept only the in-frame ones, dropping some. The data show some 60,000 clones, 90% seen once. This entry is derived from a study of a mutant IDH1 vaccine in newly diagnosed glioma. About the research overall: Mean patient age was around 40 years; approximately 60% were male and approximately 40% female. Receipt of radiotherapy, temozolomide, or both preceded the study, and most received both.

Time point noted: week 5, during vaccination. One vaccine dose held 300 ug of mutant IDH1 20-mer peptide and came with topical imiquimod. The chain combines TRBV18 with TRBJ1-2; D is undetermined. The sample here was PBMCs, taken from a glioma patient whose treatment included an IDH1 peptide vaccine. This receptor was obtained from a woman aged 40 to 55 with glioma. The CDR3 DNA reads TGTGCCAGCTCAACTAGGGCCCGGGGCTATGGCTACACCTTC. Protein: CASSTRARGYGYTF.